Each of the 22 T cell receptor beta chains below was sequenced from the same sample in a study of blood T cell repertoires in COVID-19. Generated by immunoSEQ multiplex PCR, the TCRdb table keeps only in-frame clones and is missing some. Of about 180,000 clones listed, about 84% are singletons. The specimen was PBMCs or T cells enriched from blood (not recorded which). The receptors come from a woman aged 40 to 55 with acute COVID-19.

This clone was detected a few times. This sequence joins TRBV7-2 and TRBJ1-5, with 8 bases fitting TRBD1. CDR1 is SGHTA and CDR2 is FQGNSA in the germline V gene. This CDR3 region has 15 residues. J was trimmed by 9 bases and V by 5 bases; bases with no gene match: 12. In DNA form, the CDR3 reads TGTGCCAGCAGCCATACCGGGACAGGTGTTCGGCCCCAGCATTTT. Translation: CASSHTGTGVRPQHF.

The chain is built from TRBV7-6 and TRBJ2-2; 7 bases line up with TRBD1. The ends lost 2 bases at V and 2 bases at J; junction bases unmatched: 14. This CDR3 contains 19 residues. Germline lookup yields CDR1 SGHVS and CDR2 FNYEAQ. This CDR3 reads CASSLKGKQGRGNTGELFF. CDR3 in DNA: TGTGCCAGCAGCTTAAAAGGAAAACAGGGGCGAGGAAACACCGGGGAGCTGTTTTTT.

This rearrangement joins TRBV6-2 or TRBV6-3 to TRBJ2-1; 15 nucleotides agree with TRBD2. Germline V lookup: CDR1 MNHEY, CDR2 SVGEGT. CDR3 length: 15 amino acids. V gave up 6 bases and J gave up 6 bases; unmatched junction bases: 3. The CDR3 DNA is TGTGCCAGCAGCCGGACTAGCGGGAGGGTCAATGAGCAGTTCTTC. Its translation: CASSRTSGRVNEQFF.

This sequence joins TRBV6-4 and TRBJ2-3, with a tentative D call TRBD2 (6 bases). The CDR3 is 15 residues long. The germline V and J ends were trimmed by 2 bases and 2 bases, with 11 bases remaining between them. Looked up from germline, CDR1 is MRHNA and CDR2 is SNTAGT. The CDR3 DNA follows: TGTGCCAGCAGTGACGGGTCGGGGGACACAGATACGCAGTATTTT. Translated, it gives CASSDGSGDTDTQYF.

The chain combines TRBV30 with TRBJ1-6, with 10 bases identical to TRBD1. This CDR3 region has 17 residues. The V and J ends lost 1 base and 10 bases, in that order; junction bases with no gene match: 13. Germline values: CDR1 GTSNPN, CDR2 SVGIG (reference sequence). The CDR3 reads CAWSDHSWDRGGSPLHF. The CDR3 region has the DNA TGTGCCTGGAGTGATCATTCGTGGGACAGGGGAGGGTCACCCCTCCACTTT. The full variable domain, in which reference TRBV30 and TRBJ1-6 provide the parts outside the CDR3, is SQTIHQWPATLVQPVGSPLSLECTVEGTSNPNLYWYRQAAGRGLQLLFYSVGIGQISSEVPQNLSASRPQDRQFILSSKKLLLSDSGFYLCAWSDHSWDRGGSPLHFGNGTRLTVT.

The gene calls are TRBV5-4 and TRBJ2-3; 8 bases map to TRBD1. The CDR3 covers 16 residues. CDR1 is SGHNT and CDR2 is YYREEE in the germline V gene (reference sequence). Trimming at V came to 1 base and at J to 1 base, leaving 5 bases not matched to a gene. CDR3 sequence (DNA): TGTGCCAGCAGCTTGTTAGTGGACAGGGGCACAGATACGCAGTATTTT. Translation gives CASSLLVDRGTDTQYF.

This clone was counted a few times. This CDR3 reads CASSPGRLEVDEQYF. The CDR3 nucleotides are TGTGCCAGCAGTCCAGGGCGACTAGAGGTCGACGAGCAGTACTTC. The chain employs TRBV6-5 and TRBJ2-7, with D tentatively TRBD2 (6 bases). The germline V gene encodes CDR1 MNHEY and CDR2 SVGAGI. CDR3 length equals 15 residues. V shed 5 bases and J shed 5 bases, with 19 bases lying between them.

This chain links TRBV6-4 with TRBJ2-2; 10 nucleotides align to TRBD2. In germline, CDR1 is MRHNA, CDR2 SNTAGT. V was pared by 3 bases and J by 6 bases, with 4 bases of the junction left unmatched. CDR3 length equals 15 residues. CDR3 sequence (DNA): TGTGCCAGCAGTGAACTAGCGGGATCCCCCGGGGAGCTGTTTTTT. Encoded protein: CASSELAGSPGELFF.

This sequence joins TRBV11-3 and TRBJ1-2; the match to TRBD1 covers 9 bases. This CDR3 is 13 amino acids long. Germline-derived CDR1 and CDR2 are SGHNT and YENEEA. With 5 bases clipped from V and 8 bases from J, the junction kept 6 bases outside the gene matches. CDR3 residues: CASSLQGAPGYTF. The DNA for the CDR3 is TGTGCCAGCAGCCTACAGGGGGCTCCCGGCTACACCTTC.

The V gene is TRBV11-2, the J gene TRBJ1-1; D unresolved. The CDR3 has 12 residues. The V gene's germline CDR1 is SGHAT and CDR2 FQNNGV. Between the trimmed V and J ends, which lost 1 base and 11 bases, there was a span of 11 bases. CDR3 sequence (DNA): TGTGCCAGCAGCTTAGTATTGGGAGCGGCTTTCTTT. Translating it yields CASSLVLGAAFF.

The chain combines TRBV18 with TRBJ2-2; 11 bases align to TRBD1. The length of the CDR3 is 15 residues. The V gene end was trimmed by 5 bases and the J gene end by 6 bases; junction bases not matched to a gene: 5. Per germline, CDR1 KGHSH and CDR2 LQKENI. CDR3 loop: CASSSGQGAPGELFF. The DNA of the CDR3 is TGTGCCAGCTCATCAGGACAGGGGGCCCCCGGGGAGCTGTTTTTT. The variable domain in full, completed from reference TRBV18 and TRBJ2-2, reads NAGVMQNPRHLVRRRGQEARLRCSPMKGHSHVYWYRQLPEEGLKFMVYLQKENIIDESGMPKERFSAEFPKEGPSILRIQQVVRGDSAAYFCASSSGQGAPGELFFGEGSRLTVL.

The genes are TRBV2 and TRBJ2-7; 10 positions agree with TRBD1. Trimming cost V 6 bases and J 1 base; bases outside gene matches: 6. The CDR3 sequence is 15 residues long. Looked up from germline, CDR1 is SNHLY and CDR2 is FYNNEI. This chain's CDR3 is CASSDDRGRSYEQYF. CDR3 DNA sequence: TGTGCCAGCAGCGACGACAGGGGGCGGTCCTACGAGCAGTACTTC.

The rearrangement uses TRBV7-9 and TRBJ2-5; tentatively, D is TRBD2 (5 bases). This CDR3 is built from 14 residues. Between the trimmed V and J ends, which lost 5 bases and 1 base, there was a span of 11 bases. Germline V gene lookup returns CDR1 SEHNR and CDR2 FQNEAQ (reference sequence). The CDR3 region has the DNA TGTGCCAGCAGCCGAGCACTAGGCCAAGAGACCCAGTACTTC. Translation gives CASSRALGQETQYF.

The V and J genes are TRBV5-3 and TRBJ2-7; TRBD2 aligns across 8 bases. Being an ORF, TRBV5-3 has a function that is uncertain. Trimming cost V 2 bases and J 4 bases; bases outside gene matches: 2. This CDR3 is built from 13 residues. The CDR3 here is CARSLVAGYEQYV. The CDR3 nucleotides read TGTGCCAGAAGCTTAGTAGCGGGATACGAGCAGTACGTC.

Comment on this clone: At the DNA level, this CDR3 is encoded by other sequences in the same sample as well. The V and J genes are TRBV7-6 and TRBJ1-4, with D tentatively TRBD1 (5 bases). CDR3 length: 14 amino acids. CDR1 is SGHVS, CDR2 FNYEAQ, per germline. V was trimmed by 1 base and J by 4 bases, leaving 7 bases between them. The CDR3, as DNA: TGTGCCAGCAGCTTAGACAGGCTTAATGAAAAACTGTTTTTT. Translated, it gives CASSLDRLNEKLFF. The complete variable domain, with remaining parts taken from reference TRBV7-6 and TRBJ1-4, reads GAGVSQSPRYKVTKRGQDVALRCDPISGHVSLYWYRQALGQGPEFLTYFNYEAQQDKSGLPNDRFSAERPEGSISTLTIQRTEQRDSAMYRCASSLDRLNEKLFFGSGTQLSVL.

This rearrangement joins TRBV27 to TRBJ2-2, with D possibly matching TRBD1 (5 bases). The CDR3 contains 14 residues. Germline values: CDR1 MNHEY, CDR2 SMNVEV (reference sequence). The V and J ends lost 2 bases and 4 bases respectively, with 8 bases between them. CDR3: CASSLRQITGELFF. CDR3 bases: TGTGCCAGCAGTTTAAGACAGATCACCGGGGAGCTGTTTTTT.

J is TRBJ2-7 and V is TRBV19; 7 bases map to TRBD2. Germline CDR1 reads LNHDA; CDR2 reads SQIVND (reference sequence). J gave up 3 bases and V 2 bases, and 7 bases lay outside the gene matches. The CDR3 totals 15 residues. This CDR3 is CASSIRGDRGYEQYF. The DNA for the CDR3 is TGTGCCAGTAGTATACGGGGGGACCGAGGCTACGAGCAGTACTTC. Full variable domain (rest looked up from reference TRBV19 and TRBJ2-7): DGGITQSPKYLFRKEGQNVTLSCEQNLNHDAMYWYRQDPGQGLRLIYYSQIVNDFQKGDIAEGYSVSREKKESFPLTVTSAQKNPTAFYLCASSIRGDRGYEQYFGPGTRLTVT.

V gene TRBV18 combines with J gene TRBJ1-1, with D maybe TRBD1 (5 bases). V was shortened by 5 bases and J by 4 bases, with 20 bases between the two germline ends. Germline V gives CDR1 KGHSH, CDR2 LQKENI. The CDR3 has 16 residues. The CDR3 DNA sequence: TGTGCCAGCTCATGGGGAAGCGGGGGTTCGGGCACTGAAGCTTTCTTT. Translated: CASSWGSGGSGTEAFF. Full variable domain (outside the CDR3, taken from reference TRBV18 and TRBJ1-1): NAGVMQNPRHLVRRRGQEARLRCSPMKGHSHVYWYRQLPEEGLKFMVYLQKENIIDESGMPKERFSAEFPKEGPSILRIQQVVRGDSAAYFCASSWGSGGSGTEAFFGQGTRLTVV.

The rearrangement links TRBV7-3 to TRBJ2-3; a possible D gene is TRBD2 (5 bases). CDR1 is SGHTA and CDR2 is FQGTGA in the germline V gene. Between the trimmed V and J ends, which lost 6 bases and 0 bases, there was a span of 7 bases. This CDR3 region has 13 residues. The CDR3: CASSRGSTDTQYF. CDR3 nucleotides: TGTGCCAGCAGTCGGGGAAGCACAGATACGCAGTATTTT.

This chain joins TRBV6-5 and TRBJ2-7; D unclear. V was trimmed by 8 bases and J by 0 bases, leaving 11 bases between them. Per the germline V gene, CDR1 is MNHEY and CDR2 is SVGAGI. This CDR3 region has 13 residues. The CDR3 sequence is CASEKQSSYEQYF. The CDR3 nucleotides read TGTGCCAGCGAGAAACAGAGCTCCTACGAGCAGTACTTC.

J is TRBJ2-7 and V is TRBV4-1; 9 bases agree with TRBD1. Germline CDR1 is MGHRA and CDR2 is YSYEKL. The CDR3 is 15 residues long. V was clipped by 0 bases and J by 2 bases; unmatched bases: 2. The CDR3 sequence is CASSQEDRGTYEQYF. The CDR3 DNA is TGCGCCAGCAGCCAAGAAGACAGGGGGACCTACGAGCAGTACTTC.

J is TRBJ2-1 and V is TRBV5-1; D not certain. This CDR3 has 14 residues. Germline V CDR1 and CDR2: SGHRS, YFSETQ. V was trimmed by 0 bases and J by 5 bases, leaving 9 bases between them. CDR3 coding DNA: TGCGCCAGCAGCTTGGCCGAACTAAACAATGAGCAGTTCTTC. This sequence encodes CASSLAELNNEQFF.